The entry below describes one T cell receptor (beta chain). There is no known antigen for this receptor. Base qualities are missing; no much larger clone stands one base away. This specimen comes from a study of technical replicates of blood from four donors (dated by TCRdb to the late 2010s). Inclusive of the bounding cysteine and phenylalanine, the CDR3 is 15 residues long. The kept DNA is CDR3 alone, 45 bases in frame from the first base. CDR1 and CDR2 are read off the germline V gene as MGHRA and YSYEKL. The V end gives up 1 base and the J end 8 bases, leaving 2 bases in the junction not matched to a gene. The library came from the immunoSEQ multiplex PCR assay. TCRdb retrieved this table from immuneACCESS and kept in-frame rearrangements only. Not all clones are present; in checked studies, unresolved V genes account for under half, and no reason is known for the remainder. This sample has approximately 97,000 clones in its table, and approximately 96% of those were observed once. Under 0.45% of the sample comes from the top ten.

The TCR was taken from a human donor in good health. The chain is encoded by TRBV4-1 joined to TRBJ2-1, with TRBD2 matching 13 junction bases. Material: T cells isolated from PBMCs. The CDR3 region reads CASSQGTSGSDEQFF. The sequence in DNA is TGCGCCAGCAGCCAAGGGACTAGCGGGAGCGATGAGCAGTTCTTC.